This T cell receptor beta chain was recovered during a study of response to subunit inactivated influenza vaccine. As to this clonotype: The antigen remains unidentified.

Study outcomes and limitations: Authors suggested few new T cells are recruited by each seasonal influenza vaccination.

The CDR3 contains 13 residues. The V end lost 5 bases, the J end lost 4 bases, and 11 bases lay between the germline ends. TCRdb analysed the RT-PCR reads with MiXCR anew, one entry per CDR3 protein. The sample carries 650,000 to 800,000 distinct CDR3 sequences, approximately 14% recorded once. The TCR sequence derives from a middle-aged man who received an inactivated influenza vaccine. V usage is TRBV12-3 or TRBV12-4 and J usage is TRBJ1-1; D remains unclear. The specimen was PBMCs from blood, collected roughly 15 days before vaccination. The DNA for the CDR3 is TGTGCCAGCAGTAATAGACGGGTCACTGAAGCTTTCTTT. Translating gives CASSNRRVTEAFF.